These T cell receptor beta chains were read from a single sample in a study of beta chain features in type 1 diabetes. The table came from immunoSEQ multiplex PCR; TCRdb's copy has only in-frame clones and leaves some out. The repertoire holds 250,000 to 300,000 clones, 8% seen once, with roughly 1% in the top ten. What was sequenced was central memory CD4+ T cells from blood. These receptors originate from a woman under 30 in good health. Both conserved end residues are part of each CDR3. A D gene is named only where the DNA matches it firmly. Expanded clones are given a class, and other clones once, few, many or no size at all.

size | D | J | V | CDR3 | DNA
few | . | TRBJ2-3 | TRBV9 | CASSVGSSTDTQYF | TGTGCCAGCAGCGTAGGGTCGAGCACAGATACGCAGTATTTT
. | . | TRBJ2-6 | TRBV4-1 | CASSLAAGLSPGANVLTF | TGCGCCAGCAGCCTCGCGGCGGGTCTGTCCCCCGGGGCCAACGTCCTGACTTTC
. | . | TRBJ2-1 | TRBV7-3 | CASSPAGTASYNEQFF | TGTGCCAGCAGCCCGGCCGGGACTGCGTCCTACAATGAGCAGTTCTTC
. | TRBD2 | TRBJ2-1 | TRBV2 | CASSVPPRLAGVDNEQFF | TGTGCCAGCAGTGTTCCCCCTCGACTAGCGGGAGTGGACAATGAGCAGTTCTTC
. | . | TRBJ1-4 | TRBV6-6 | CAINPGIPFGEKLFF | TGTGCCATCAACCCCGGGATTCCATTCGGTGAAAAACTGTTTTTT
. | . | TRBJ2-1 | TRBV4-3 | CASSQLTAYNEQFF | TGCGCCAGCAGCCAATTGACAGCTTACAATGAGCAGTTCTTC
many | . | TRBJ1-1 | TRBV2 | CASGGGNTEAFF | TGTGCGAGCGGCGGGGGGAACACTGAAGCTTTCTTT
. | . | TRBJ2-4 | TRBV30 | CAWSVGTNIQYF | TGTGCCTGGAGTGTAGGGACAAACATTCAGTACTTC
. | . | TRBJ2-5 | TRBV29-1 | CSVEESGRPRTQYF | TGCAGCGTTGAAGAATCGGGACGGCCTAGGACCCAGTACTTC
few | TRBD1 | TRBJ1-6 | TRBV9 | CASSAGQGQGSPLHF | TGTGCCAGCAGCGCGGGACAGGGGCAGGGTTCACCCCTCCACTTT
many | TRBD1 | TRBJ1-1 | TRBV4-1 | CASSQEWNRGTEAFF | TGCGCCAGCAGCCAAGAATGGAACAGGGGCACTGAAGCTTTCTTT
. | . | TRBJ2-1 | TRBV7-9 | CASLSYNEHFF | TGTGCCAGCCTATCCTACAATGAGCATTTCTTC
few | . | TRBJ1-1 | TRBV19 | CASNGELVNTEAFF | TGTGCCAGTAATGGGGAGTTGGTGAACACTGAAGCTTTCTTT
. | . | TRBJ1-5 | TRBV5-1 | CASSPDPNQPQHF | TGCGCCAGCAGCCCTGACCCCAATCAGCCCCAGCATTTT
many | TRBD2 | TRBJ2-1 | TRBV18 | CASSLSPGLAGENEQFF | TGTGCCAGCTCACTATCACCGGGACTAGCGGGGGAGAATGAGCAGTTCTTC
few | TRBD2 | TRBJ2-7 | TRBV30 | CAWGLAGDGEQYF | TGTGCCTGGGGACTAGCGGGAGATGGCGAGCAGTACTTC
. | . | TRBJ1-2 | TRBV7-9 | CASSLKQGPYGYTF | TGTGCCAGCAGCTTAAAGCAGGGACCCTATGGCTACACCTTC
. | . | TRBJ1-1 | TRBV18 | CASSPPGRNTEAFF | TGTGCCAGCTCACCACCGGGACGGAACACTGAAGCTTTCTTT
few | . | TRBJ1-2 | TRBV20-1 | CSASQWGYTF | TGCAGTGCTTCCCAGTGGGGCTACACCTTC
few | . | TRBJ1-1 | TRBV7-9 | CASSLAGGLMNTEAFF | TGTGCCAGCAGCTTAGCCGGGGGTCTCATGAACACTGAAGCTTTCTTT
. | TRBD1 | TRBJ1-3 | TRBV30 | CAWSAGQVGAIYF | TGTGCCTGGAGTGCAGGACAGGTTGGCGCCATATATTTT
many | TRBD1 | TRBJ1-2 | TRBV2 | CASTNRGGYTF | TGTGCCAGCACTAACAGGGGTGGCTACACCTTC
few | . | TRBJ2-2 | TRBV19 | CASSPPNLAGELFF | TGTGCCAGTAGTCCTCCTAACTTGGCCGGGGAGCTGTTTTTT
few | TRBD2 | TRBJ2-2 | TRBV7-9 | CASSPTSGRTAGELFF | TGTGCCAGCAGCCCGACTAGCGGGAGAACGGCCGGGGAGCTGTTTTTT
many | TRBD1 | TRBJ1-1 | TRBV4-3 | CASSQGQTGGITEAFF | TGCGCCAGCAGCCAAGGCCAGACAGGGGGGATAACTGAAGCTTTCTTT
few | TRBD2 | TRBJ2-3 | TRBV18 | CASSPAGGASDTQYF | TGTGCCAGCTCACCCGCGGGGGGCGCGTCAGATACGCAGTATTTT
many | . | TRBJ2-7 | TRBV13 | CASSLEQPGGADEQYF | TGTGCCAGCAGCTTAGAGCAGCCCGGTGGGGCTGACGAGCAGTACTTC
few | . | TRBJ1-1 | TRBV20-1 | CSARGTIEAFF | TGCAGTGCTAGAGGCACTATTGAAGCTTTCTTT
few | . | TRBJ2-7 | TRBV6-5 | CASSPHTGNEQYF | TGTGCCAGCAGCCCTCATACGGGGAACGAGCAGTACTTC
. | . | TRBJ1-4 | TRBV6-6 | CATGAPEKLFF | TGTGCCACTGGGGCCCCCGAAAAACTGTTTTTT
. | TRBD2 | TRBJ2-1 | TRBV6-6 | CASTPGGIKDEQFF | TGTGCCAGCACCCCGGGGGGAATAAAGGATGAGCAGTTCTTC
. | . | TRBJ2-5 | TRBV6-5 | CASSRGVETQYF | TGTGCCAGCAGTAGGGGGGTAGAGACCCAGTACTTC
few | TRBD2 | TRBJ2-1 | TRBV9 | CASSPRRTSGGGSYNEQFF | TGTGCCAGCAGCCCCCGAAGGACTAGCGGGGGTGGGTCCTACAATGAGCAGTTCTTC
. | . | TRBJ2-5 | TRBV29-1 | CSVPLPETQYF | TGCAGCGTTCCTCTACCAGAGACCCAGTACTTC
few | . | TRBJ1-6 | TRBV11-3 | CASSLGQYNSPLHF | TGTGCCAGCAGCTTAGGCCAGTATAATTCACCCCTCCACTTT